This T cell receptor (beta chain) was documented in a study of T cell repertoires in cytomegalovirus infection. Study-wide context: Through public TCR beta signatures, both CMV infection and matching HLA type were indicated.

This clonotype was detected ten times or more. Its antigen is not known. TCRdb redid the calling of the reads with MiXCR, one entry per CDR3 protein. Among 500,000 or so distinct CDR3 sequences listed, more than 15% were seen once. Broader study findings: In two of eight donors, the top clonotype was HLA-C-restricted CMV-specific. Using cumulative public TCR beta family frequency, the authors identified those who carried CMV together with the relevant HLA.

The CDR3 length is 15 residues. The V gene lost 3 bases and the J gene lost 4 bases, with 15 bases spanning the gap. Germline CDR1 reads MNHNS; CDR2 reads SASEGT. This rearrangement joins TRBV6-1 to TRBJ1-1, with D maybe TRBD1 (6 bases). The sample was CD8+ T cells from PBMCs. The sequence derives from a human donor in good health (CMV status not recorded). Some clones in this sample may be carry-over from other donors' samples. The CDR3 is CASSETPQGSTEAFF. The CDR3 nucleotides are TGTGCCAGCAGTGAGACGCCCCAGGGGAGCACTGAAGCTTTCTTT.